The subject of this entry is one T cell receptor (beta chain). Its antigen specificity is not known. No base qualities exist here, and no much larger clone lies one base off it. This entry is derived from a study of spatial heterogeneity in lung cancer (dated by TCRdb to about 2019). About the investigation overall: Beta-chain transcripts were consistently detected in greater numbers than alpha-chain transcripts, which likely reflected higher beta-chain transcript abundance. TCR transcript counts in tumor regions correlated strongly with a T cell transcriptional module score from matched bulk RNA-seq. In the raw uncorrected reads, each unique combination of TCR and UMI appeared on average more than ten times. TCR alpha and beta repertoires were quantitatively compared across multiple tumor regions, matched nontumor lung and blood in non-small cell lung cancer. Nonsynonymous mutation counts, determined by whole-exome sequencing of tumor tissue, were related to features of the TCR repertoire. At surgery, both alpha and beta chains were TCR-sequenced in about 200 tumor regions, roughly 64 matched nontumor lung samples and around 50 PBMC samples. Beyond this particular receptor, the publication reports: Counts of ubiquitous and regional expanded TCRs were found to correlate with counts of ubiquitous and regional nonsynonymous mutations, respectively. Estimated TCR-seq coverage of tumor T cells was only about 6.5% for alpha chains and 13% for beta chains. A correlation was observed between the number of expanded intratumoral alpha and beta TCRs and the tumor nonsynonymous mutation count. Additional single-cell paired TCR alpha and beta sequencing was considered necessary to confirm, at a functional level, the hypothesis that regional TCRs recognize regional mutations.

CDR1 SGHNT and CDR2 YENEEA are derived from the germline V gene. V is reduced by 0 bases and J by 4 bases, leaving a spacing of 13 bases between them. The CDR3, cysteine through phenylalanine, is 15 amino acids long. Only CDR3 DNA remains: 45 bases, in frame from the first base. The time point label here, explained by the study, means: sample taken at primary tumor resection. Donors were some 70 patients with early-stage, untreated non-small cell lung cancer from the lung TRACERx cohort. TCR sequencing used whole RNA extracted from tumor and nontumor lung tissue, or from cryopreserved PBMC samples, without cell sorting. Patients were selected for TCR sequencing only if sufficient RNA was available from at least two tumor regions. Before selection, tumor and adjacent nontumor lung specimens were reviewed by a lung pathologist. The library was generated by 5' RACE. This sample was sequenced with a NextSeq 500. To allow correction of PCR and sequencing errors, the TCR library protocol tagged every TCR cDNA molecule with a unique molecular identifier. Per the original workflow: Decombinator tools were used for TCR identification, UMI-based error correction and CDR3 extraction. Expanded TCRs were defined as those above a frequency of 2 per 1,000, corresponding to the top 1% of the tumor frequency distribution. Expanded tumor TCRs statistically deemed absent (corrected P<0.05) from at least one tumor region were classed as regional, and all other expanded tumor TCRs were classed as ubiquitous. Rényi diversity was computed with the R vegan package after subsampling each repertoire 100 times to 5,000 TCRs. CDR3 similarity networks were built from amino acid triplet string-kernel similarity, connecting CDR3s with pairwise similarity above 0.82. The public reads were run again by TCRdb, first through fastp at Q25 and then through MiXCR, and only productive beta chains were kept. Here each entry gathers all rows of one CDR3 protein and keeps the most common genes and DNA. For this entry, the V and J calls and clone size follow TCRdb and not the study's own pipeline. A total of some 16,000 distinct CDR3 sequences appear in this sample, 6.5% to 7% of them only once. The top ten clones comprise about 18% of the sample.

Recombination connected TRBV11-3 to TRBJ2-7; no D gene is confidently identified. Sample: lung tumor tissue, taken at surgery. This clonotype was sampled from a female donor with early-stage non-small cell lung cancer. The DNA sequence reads TGTGCCAGCAGCTTAGAGGACGGACCAGGTTACGAGCAGTACTTC. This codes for CASSLEDGPGYEQYF.